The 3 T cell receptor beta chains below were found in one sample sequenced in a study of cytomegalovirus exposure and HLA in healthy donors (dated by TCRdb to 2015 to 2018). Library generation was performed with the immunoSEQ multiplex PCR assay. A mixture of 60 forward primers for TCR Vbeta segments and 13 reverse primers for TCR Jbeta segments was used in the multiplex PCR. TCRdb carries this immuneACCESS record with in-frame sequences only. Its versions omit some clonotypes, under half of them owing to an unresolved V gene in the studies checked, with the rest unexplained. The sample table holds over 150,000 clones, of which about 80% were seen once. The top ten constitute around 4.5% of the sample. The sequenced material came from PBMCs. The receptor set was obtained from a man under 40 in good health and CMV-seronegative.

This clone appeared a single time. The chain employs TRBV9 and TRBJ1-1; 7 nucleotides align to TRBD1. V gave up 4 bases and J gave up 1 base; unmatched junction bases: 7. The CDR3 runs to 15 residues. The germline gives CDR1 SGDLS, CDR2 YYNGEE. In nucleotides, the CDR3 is TGTGCCAGCAGCTCCAGGGGGTCGCAGAACACTGAAGCTTTCTTT. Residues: CASSSRGSQNTEAFF.

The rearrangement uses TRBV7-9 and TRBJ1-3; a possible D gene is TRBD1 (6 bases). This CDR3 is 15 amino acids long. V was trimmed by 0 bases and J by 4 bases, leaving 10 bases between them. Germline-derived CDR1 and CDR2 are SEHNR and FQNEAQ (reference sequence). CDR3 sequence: CASSLAGTRGNTIYF. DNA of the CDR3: TGTGCCAGCAGCTTAGCAGGGACAAGGGGAAACACCATATATTTT.

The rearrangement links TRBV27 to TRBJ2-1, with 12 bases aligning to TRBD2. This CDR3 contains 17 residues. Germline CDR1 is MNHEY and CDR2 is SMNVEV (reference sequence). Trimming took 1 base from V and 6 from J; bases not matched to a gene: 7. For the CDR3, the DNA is TGTGCCAGCAGTTTATTACTGACTAGCGGGAGTGGCAATGAGCAGTTCTTC. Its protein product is CASSLLLTSGSGNEQFF.